This TCR beta chain was documented in a study of cytomegalovirus exposure and HLA in healthy donors. Study-wide results and caveats: A later analysis reportedly found fewer N-insertions in an Asian-associated ancestry cluster than the roughly 670-donor mean.

Sampled while nominally healthy, donors likely had unrecorded immune exposures. A remark on this clone: The antigen remains undetermined.

There are 14 residues in the CDR3. The germline CDR1 and CDR2 sequences are SNHLY and FYNNEI. V gave up 1 base and J gave up 5 bases, with 11 bases separating them. The PCR used 60 Vbeta and 13 Jbeta primers. In the original workflow: Later reanalysis found 80 million or so unique TCR beta chains, around 10 million of them shared. Assay: immunoSEQ multiplex PCR; the TCRdb copy retains only in-frame clones and omits some. The DNA gave D and trimming, while V, J and clone size come from that table. The sample consists of around 150,000 clones, 77% of them appearing once. The chain carries TRBV2 and TRBJ1-1; no reliable D call. This sequence was found in a middle-aged man in good health and CMV-seropositive. Sample: PBMCs. CDR3 nucleotide sequence: TGTGCCAGCAGTGAAGTGGGCCAGTATACTGAAGCTTTCTTT. Its protein product is CASSEVGQYTEAFF.